These 5 T cell receptor beta chains were sequenced from one sample in a study of identical twins (dated by TCRdb to about 2016). To prepare the library, 5' RACE was applied. For sequencing, an Illumina HiSeq 2000 was employed. The public reads were reanalyzed by TCRdb: fastp trimming at Q25, MiXCR alignment, in-frame beta chains only. Merged by CDR3 protein, the rows form single entries marked with the most common genes and DNA. This sample gives 450,000 or so distinct CDR3 sequences in total; 12% to 15% of them show up just once. Roughly 0.5% of the sample lies in the top ten. This sample also belongs to another study, concerning yellow fever vaccine responses in identical twins.

Material: CD4+ T cells sorted from blood. These receptors all stem from a woman in her late teens or twenties in good health.

In this sample, this clonotype turned up a few times. V is TRBV3-1 and J is TRBJ2-7, with D possibly called TRBD1 or TRBD2 (5 bases each). The germline V gene encodes CDR1 LGHDT and CDR2 YNNKEL (reference sequence). The CDR3 spans 15 residues. Trimming stripped 4 bases from V and 4 bases from J, with 17 bases between. CDR3 sequence reads: CASSPSTGSGYEQYF. In DNA form, the CDR3 reads TGTGCCAGCAGCCCCTCCACAGGATCGGGGTACGAGCAGTACTTC.

As regards this clonotype: A read error may account for a junction end that differs from germline. This chain uses TRBV6-4 with TRBJ2-1; TRBD2 matches 8 bases. CDR1 is MRHNA and CDR2 is SNTAGT in the germline V gene. The CDR3 covers 14 residues. In DNA, the CDR3 is TGTGCCAGCAGTCCGGGACTAGACCGGACCCCGCACGTCTTC. Its protein product is CASSPGLDRTPHVF.

This clonotype was recorded a few times. The chain has TRBV11-1 and TRBJ2-2, with no clear D. CDR1 is SGHAT and CDR2 is FQDESV in the germline V gene (reference sequence). V lost 3 bases to trimming and J lost 4 bases, with 21 bases between them. The CDR3 has 18 amino acids. Here the CDR3 DNA reads TGTGCCAGCAGCTTCCTTACCAGTCCAGTAAACTTCACCGGGGAGCTGTTTTTT. This translates into CASSFLTSPVNFTGELFF.

The rearrangement joins TRBV20-1 to TRBJ2-1; 14 bases map to TRBD2. This CDR3 contains 17 residues. The ends lost 6 bases at V and 3 bases at J; junction bases unmatched: 10. Germline-derived CDR1 and CDR2 are DFQATT and SNEGSKA (reference sequence). In DNA, the CDR3 is TGCAGTGCCAACGGACTAGCGGGAGGTCCCAACTACAATGAGCAGTTCTTC. Protein product: CSANGLAGGPNYNEQFF.

The CDR3 DNA reads TGTGCCAGCAGCCAAGGGGGCGCGGGGGGCCGGGGTGAGCAGTTCTTC. It specifies CASSQGGAGGRGEQFF. The chain employs TRBV3-1 and TRBJ2-1, with 8 bases aligning to TRBD2. Germline CDR1 LGHDT, CDR2 YNNKEL (reference sequence). CDR3 size: 16 residues. Trimming at V came to 1 base and at J to 9 bases, leaving 11 bases not matched to a gene.